These T cell receptor beta chains were read from a single sample in a study of early stage breast cancer tumors. Sequencing was performed with immunoSEQ multiplex PCR; in TCRdb, only in-frame clones are kept and a portion is missing. The sample has roughly 58,000 clones, over 80% seen once. Sequenced sample: blood. The receptors stem from an older person with breast cancer. The CDR3 runs from the conserved cysteine through the conserved F or W. The D gene is left open where the match is weak. Clone size appears in some rows only: once, few, many, or a class for an expanded clone.

TRBV7-6	TRBD2	TRBJ2-1	NA	TGTGCCAGCAGCCCGGGGGGGTCCCCCTACAATGAGCAGTTCTTC	CASSPGGSPYNEQFF
TRBV7-2	TRBD1	TRBJ2-1	once	TGTGCCAGCAGCTTTCATCACAGGGGGTTTGACAATGAGCAGTTCTTC	CASSFHHRGFDNEQFF
TRBV5-4	TRBD1	TRBJ2-7	NA	TGTGCCAGCAGCTTGGGAACGGGACAGCTCTACGAGCAGTACTTC	CASSLGTGQLYEQYF
TRBV5-8	NA	TRBJ2-3	NA	TGTGCCAGCAGTTCGGGAGGGGGCAACACAGATACGCAGTATTTT	CASSSGGGNTDTQYF
TRBV6-5	TRBD1	TRBJ1-1	NA	TGTGCCAGCAGTTACTCCAGACAGGGGCTTGAAGCTTTCTTT	CASSYSRQGLEAFF
TRBV10-3	NA	TRBJ2-7	NA	TGTGCCATCAGTGATTACAGCTTGCGCTCCTACGAGCAGTACTTC	CAISDYSLRSYEQYF
TRBV29-1	TRBD1	TRBJ1-1	NA	TGCAGCGTTGACAGGACAGGCTTGAACACTGAAGCTTTCTTT	CSVDRTGLNTEAFF
TRBV7-7	NA	TRBJ2-1	NA	TGTGCTAGCAGCATGACAGCCTACAATGAGCAGTTCTTC	CASSMTAYNEQFF
TRBV25-1	NA	TRBJ2-7	NA	TGTGCCAGCAGTAGGGGCTACGAGCAGTACTTC	CASSRGYEQYF
TRBV11-2	NA	TRBJ2-2	NA	TGTGCCAGCAGCTTCGCAGGGTGGGCGAACACCGGGGAGCTGTTTTTT	CASSFAGWANTGELFF
TRBV7-9	TRBD2	TRBJ2-1	NA	TGTGCCAGCAGCCGAGGGACTAGCGGGAGCAATGAGCAGTTCTTC	CASSRGTSGSNEQFF
TRBV5-6	NA	TRBJ2-7	NA	TGTGCCAGCAGCTTGAGGGGCTACGAGCAGTACTTC	CASSLRGYEQYF
TRBV7-2	TRBD2	TRBJ2-1	NA	TGTGCCAGCAGCTTAATGGGACAGGGGCGGACTAGCGGGAGCTATGAGCAGTTCTTC	CASSLMGQGRTSGSYEQFF
TRBV7-9	NA	TRBJ1-2	NA	TGTGCCAGCAGGGGGGGGGAAGGCTACACCTTC	CASRGGEGYTF
TRBV11-2	TRBD1	TRBJ2-7	few	TGTGCCAGCAGCGGTAGGGGGCTCGAGCAGTACTTC	CASSGRGLEQYF
TRBV5-1	TRBD2	TRBJ2-2	NA	TGCGCCAGCAGCTTGTCTAGCGGGGACCACGGGGAGCTGTTTTTT	CASSLSSGDHGELFF
TRBV5-5	TRBD1	TRBJ2-1	NA	TGTGCCAGCAGCTTGGGACAGGGGGCCCAATATGAGCAGTTCTTC	CASSLGQGAQYEQFF
TRBV6-1	NA	TRBJ1-2	NA	TGTGCCAGCAGTGAAGTAGGGCGGCAGGGCTATGGCTACACCTTC	CASSEVGRQGYGYTF
TRBV19	NA	TRBJ2-4	NA	TGTGCCAGTAGTATAGGTCAGTCGGGCGGGCACCCTCAGTACTTC	CASSIGQSGGHPQYF
TRBV11-2	TRBD1	TRBJ2-2	few	TGTGCCAGCAGCTTGGGACAGGGGGCCGGGGAGCTGTTTTTT	CASSLGQGAGELFF
TRBV6-5	TRBD1	TRBJ2-7	NA	TGTGCCAGCAGCCGGGACAGGGTGGGCGAGCAGTACTTC	CASSRDRVGEQYF
TRBV4-1	TRBD2	TRBJ2-3	NA	TGCGCCAGCAGCCAAGGACTAGCGGGAGGAATGGGAGTCACAGATACGCAGTATTTT	CASSQGLAGGMGVTDTQYF
TRBV5-6	NA	TRBJ1-6	few	TGTGCCAGCAGCCCAGGGCTCTCGGGACCCCTCCACTTT	CASSPGLSGPLHF
TRBV5-1	NA	TRBJ2-2	NA	TGCGCCAGCAGCTTGGTGGGCGGACTGAACACCGGGGAGCTGTTTTTT	CASSLVGGLNTGELFF
TRBV6-5	NA	TRBJ2-7	NA	TGTGCCAGCAGTCTTCGACAGGTCTCCTACGAGCAGTACTTC	CASSLRQVSYEQYF
TRBV19	TRBD1	TRBJ1-4	NA	TGTGCCAGTAGTATATGGCCGGGGACAGACACTAATGAAAAACTGTTTTTT	CASSIWPGTDTNEKLFF
TRBV19	NA	TRBJ2-5	NA	TGTGCCAGTAGTACACAGGTTGAGCGGACCCAGTACTTC	CASSTQVERTQYF
TRBV5-1	NA	TRBJ2-7	NA	TGCGCCAGCAGCTTGGCCCTTTCCCGGGACGAGCAGTACTTC	CASSLALSRDEQYF
TRBV9	TRBD1	TRBJ1-1	NA	TGTGCCAGCAGCATACAGGGGGCTGGGAACACTGAAGCTTTCTTT	CASSIQGAGNTEAFF
TRBV19	NA	TRBJ1-5	NA	TGTGCCAGTACGTTGACAAGACCCCTCCATCAGCCCCAGCATTTT	CASTLTRPLHQPQHF
TRBV2	TRBD1	TRBJ1-1	NA	TGTGCCAGCGACAGGGATGGCACTGAAGCTTTCTTT	CASDRDGTEAFF
TRBV19	NA	TRBJ2-3	NA	TGTGCCAGTAGTAACTCCCGAGGGGGTCCGCGAACTTTT	CASSNSRGGPRTF
TRBV27	TRBD1	TRBJ2-7	once	TGTGCCAACAATCACTGGAACAGGGGCCCCTCCTACGAGCAGTACTTC	CANNHWNRGPSYEQYF
TRBV30	NA	TRBJ2-2	NA	TGTGGAGTCCAGAACACCGGGGAGCTGTTTTTT	CGVQNTGELFF
TRBV6-5	NA	TRBJ2-3	NA	TGTGCCAGCAGTCCCCAGGAGGGGTTTGAAGATACGCAGTATTTT	CASSPQEGFEDTQYF
TRBV4-1	TRBD2	TRBJ2-3	few	TGCGCCAGCAGCCGAGGACTAGCGGGGGATGGAGATACGCAGTATTTT	CASSRGLAGDGDTQYF
TRBV28	NA	TRBJ2-2	NA	TGTGCCAGCAGACTAGAAAGGGAGCTGTTTTTT	CASRLERELFF
TRBV11-2	NA	TRBJ2-7	once	TGTGCCAGCAGCTCGACTAGTTCGGGGGAGCAGTACTTC	CASSSTSSGEQYF
TRBV7-9	NA	TRBJ2-7	NA	TGTGCCAGCAGCCCACCATGGGGGGACAGCGCCTACGAGCAGTACTTC	CASSPPWGDSAYEQYF
TRBV4-1	TRBD1	TRBJ1-6	NA	TGCGCCAGCAGCCAAGCCCCGGGACAGGTGTCACCCCTCCACTTT	CASSQAPGQVSPLHF
TRBV7-9	NA	TRBJ1-2	once	TGTGCCAGCAGCTTAGTCTCCCACTATGGCTACACCTTC	CASSLVSHYGYTF
TRBV6-5	TRBD1	TRBJ1-5	NA	TGTGCCAGCAGGTCGACAGGGGGTAATCAGCCCCAGCATTTT	CASRSTGGNQPQHF
TRBV27	TRBD1	TRBJ2-3	NA	TGTGCCAGCAGTTTGGGACAGGGGGATACGCAGTATTTT	CASSLGQGDTQYF
TRBV30	NA	TRBJ1-5	NA	TGTGCCTGGAGTGTACGGGGGGCCGGGCAGCCCCAGCATTTT	CAWSVRGAGQPQHF
TRBV13	TRBD2	TRBJ2-7	NA	TGTGCCAGCAGCGACCAGGGACTAGCCTACGAGCAGTACTTC	CASSDQGLAYEQYF
TRBV7-2	NA	TRBJ2-5	NA	TGTGCCAGCAGCTGGGCGCCGGGACTCCAAGAGACCCAGTACTTC	CASSWAPGLQETQYF
TRBV18	NA	TRBJ2-2	NA	TGTGCCAGCTCACCGAATGCGGACGGTGACAGGAGAACCGGGGAGCTGTTTTTT	CASSPNADGDRRTGELFF
TRBV28	NA	TRBJ1-1	medium-sized	TGTGCCAGCAACTCAGGCGAGAGTCGGGAAGCTTTCTTT	CASNSGESREAFF
TRBV30	NA	TRBJ1-6	NA	TGTGCCTGGAACTCAGGGAGGAGTGGTTCACCCCTCCACTTT	CAWNSGRSGSPLHF
TRBV30	NA	TRBJ1-4	NA	TGTGCCTGGAGTGGGCAGGGGAATGAAAAACTGTTTTTT	CAWSGQGNEKLFF
TRBV7-7	TRBD1	TRBJ2-6	NA	TGTGCTAGCAGCTTAGTAGGGGGCGCTGGGGCCAACGTCCTGACTTTC	CASSLVGGAGANVLTF
TRBV30	TRBD2	TRBJ2-5	NA	TGTGCCTGGAGTCCGCGGACTAGCGGGGTCGGGACCCAGTACTTC	CAWSPRTSGVGTQYF
TRBV5-1	NA	TRBJ2-2	NA	TGCGCCAGCAGCTTCCAGACAGGACCTACCGGGGAGCTGTTTTTT	CASSFQTGPTGELFF
TRBV18	TRBD1	TRBJ2-2	NA	TGTGCCAGCTCGCCGGCAAACAGGGGCCCCGGGGAGCTGTTTTTT	CASSPANRGPGELFF
TRBV5-6	NA	TRBJ1-6	NA	TGTGCCAGCAGCTTGACAGGGTTCTCTTATAATTCACCCCTCCACTTT	CASSLTGFSYNSPLHF
TRBV30	TRBD2	TRBJ2-7	NA	TGTGCCTGGAGGGTGGGCGGGAGGCCCTACGAGCAGTACTTC	CAWRVGGRPYEQYF
TRBV7-3	TRBD2	TRBJ2-7	NA	TGTGCCAGCAGCTTAGCGGGAGGATACGAGCAGTACTTC	CASSLAGGYEQYF